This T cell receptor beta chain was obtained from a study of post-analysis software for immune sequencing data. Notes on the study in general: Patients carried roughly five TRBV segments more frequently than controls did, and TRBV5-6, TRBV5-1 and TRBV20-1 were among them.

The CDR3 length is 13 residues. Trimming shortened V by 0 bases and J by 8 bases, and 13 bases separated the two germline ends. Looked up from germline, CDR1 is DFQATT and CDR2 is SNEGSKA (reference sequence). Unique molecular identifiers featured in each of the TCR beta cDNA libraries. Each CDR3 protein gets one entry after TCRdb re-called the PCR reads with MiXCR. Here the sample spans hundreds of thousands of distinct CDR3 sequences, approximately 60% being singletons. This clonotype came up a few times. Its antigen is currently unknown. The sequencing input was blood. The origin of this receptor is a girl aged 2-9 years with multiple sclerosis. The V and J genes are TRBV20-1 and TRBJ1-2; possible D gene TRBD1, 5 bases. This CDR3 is CSARDPRAVGYTF. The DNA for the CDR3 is TGCAGTGCTAGAGATCCCAGGGCCGTGGGCTACACCTTC.